One and the same sample provided the 6 T cell receptor beta chains below, sequenced in a study of shared clonotypes between healthy human individuals. Method: immunoSEQ multiplex PCR; TCRdb's copy keeps in-frame clones and lacks some. The table has 2 million to 2.5 million clones, over 90% seen once. The sequenced material came from naive CD4+ T cells from PBMCs. Subset in this sample: CD45RA+ positively selected. Source of these receptors: a man between 18 and 35 years old in good health. Some clones in this sample may be carry-over from other donors' samples.

This chain links TRBV28 with TRBJ2-7; maybe TRBD1 (5 bases). The V end lost 5 bases, the J end lost 0 bases, and 8 bases lay between the germline ends. CDR3 length: 13 amino acids. Germline lookup yields CDR1 MDHEN and CDR2 SYDVKM. CDR3: CASSQGYSYEQYF. The DNA of the CDR3 is TGTGCCAGCAGTCAGGGTTACTCCTACGAGCAGTACTTC.

V and J are TRBV5-1 and TRBJ2-3; TRBD2 matches 10 bases. V was pared by 3 bases and J by 2 bases, with 6 bases of the junction left unmatched. The CDR3 totals 16 residues. CDR1 and CDR2 (germline): SGHRS, YFSETQ. In DNA, the CDR3 is TGCGCCAGCAGCTGGAACCTAGCGGGAGACACAGATACGCAGTATTTT. Translation gives CASSWNLAGDTDTQYF.

This clone came up a few times. The V gene is TRBV30, the J gene TRBJ1-1; D not resolved. There are 13 residues in the CDR3. Trimming cost V 5 bases and J 0 bases, with 10 bases left between them. Germline CDR1 reads GTSNPN; CDR2 reads SVGIG (reference sequence). The CDR3 loop reads CAWEAGLNTEAFF. As DNA, the CDR3 is TGTGCCTGGGAGGCAGGCCTGAACACTGAAGCTTTCTTT. The whole variable domain, filled in from reference TRBV30 and TRBJ1-1, reads SQTIHQWPATLVQPVGSPLSLECTVEGTSNPNLYWYRQAAGRGLQLLFYSVGIGQISSEVPQNLSASRPQDRQFILSSKKLLLSDSGFYLCAWEAGLNTEAFFGQGTRLTVV.

The chain carries TRBV5-1 and TRBJ2-7; TRBD2 aligns across 8 bases. This CDR3 spans 14 amino acids. The germline CDR1 and CDR2 sequences are SGHRS and YFSETQ. V shed 1 base and J 12 bases; nucleotides not matched to a gene: 12. The CDR3 protein is CASSLTSGPLAWYF. Written as DNA, the CDR3 is TGCGCCAGCAGCTTGACTAGCGGACCATTAGCGTGGTACTTC.

V gene TRBV5-1 combines with J gene TRBJ1-3; TRBD1 aligns across 10 bases. Germline-derived CDR1 and CDR2 are SGHRS and YFSETQ. CDR3 length: 15 amino acids. V lost 5 bases to trimming and J lost 8 bases; unmatched junction nucleotides: 10. CDR3 loop: CASSGGTGDLDTIYF. Written as DNA, the CDR3 is TGCGCCAGCAGTGGGGGGACAGGGGATCTCGACACCATATATTTT.

CDR3 in amino acids: CASRVRTGIYGYTF. The CDR3 DNA follows: TGTGCCAGCAGAGTGAGGACAGGAATCTATGGCTACACCTTC. The chain employs TRBV6-6 and TRBJ1-2, with 7 bases lining up with TRBD1. In germline, CDR1 is MNHNY, CDR2 SVGAGI (reference sequence). The length of the CDR3 is 14 residues. With V trimmed by 6 bases and J by 4 bases, 8 bases remained unmatched.